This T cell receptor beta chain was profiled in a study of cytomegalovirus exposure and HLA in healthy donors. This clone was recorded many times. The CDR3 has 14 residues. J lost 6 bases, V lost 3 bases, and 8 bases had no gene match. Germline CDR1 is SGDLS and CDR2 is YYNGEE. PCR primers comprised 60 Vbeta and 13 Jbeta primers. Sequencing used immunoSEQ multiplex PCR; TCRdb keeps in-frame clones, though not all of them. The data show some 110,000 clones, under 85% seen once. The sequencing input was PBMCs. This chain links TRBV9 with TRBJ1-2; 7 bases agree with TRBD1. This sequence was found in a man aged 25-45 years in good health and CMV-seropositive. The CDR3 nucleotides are TGTGCCAGCAGCGGGGGGTCAGGGGGAAATGGCTACACCTTC. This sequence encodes CASSGGSGGNGYTF.